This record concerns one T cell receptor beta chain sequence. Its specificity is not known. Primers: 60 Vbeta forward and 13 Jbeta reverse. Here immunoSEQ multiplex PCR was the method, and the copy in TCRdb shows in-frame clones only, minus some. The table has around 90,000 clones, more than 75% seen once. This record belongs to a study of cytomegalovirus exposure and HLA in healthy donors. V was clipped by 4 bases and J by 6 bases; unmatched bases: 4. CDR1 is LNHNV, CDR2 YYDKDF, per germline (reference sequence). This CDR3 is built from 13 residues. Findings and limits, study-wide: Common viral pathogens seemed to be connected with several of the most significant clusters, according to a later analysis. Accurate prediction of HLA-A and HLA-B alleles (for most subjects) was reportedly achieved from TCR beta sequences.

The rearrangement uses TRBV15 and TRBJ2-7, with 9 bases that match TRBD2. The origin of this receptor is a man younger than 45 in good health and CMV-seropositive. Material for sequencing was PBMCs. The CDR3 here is CATSTSGTSEQYF. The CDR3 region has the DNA TGTGCCACCAGCACTAGCGGGACTTCCGAGCAGTACTTC.